This T cell receptor beta chain came from a study of shared clonotypes between healthy human individuals. Whole-study findings and limits: The authors expected sequencing depth to affect clonotype sharing among donors. For sorted subsets, rarefaction showed incomplete sequencing despite large depth. Memory subsets had estimated richness that was generally smaller than that of naive subsets.

The CDR3 is 14 amino acids. Germline V gives CDR1 MDHEN, CDR2 SYDVKM. The V and J ends lost 6 bases and 4 bases, in that order; junction bases with no gene match: 5. Measured with immunoSEQ multiplex PCR; TCRdb has only the in-frame clones, and not every one. This sample has under 600,000 clones, with about 96% found just once. As to this clone: Antigen specificity is unknown. Other DNA sequences in the same sample also yield this CDR3.

This sequence joins TRBV28 and TRBJ1-4; 7 positions agree with TRBD1. The TCR comes from a woman between 25 and 40 years old in good health. Specimen: naive CD4+ T cells sorted from blood. This sample's subset: CD45RA+ positively selected. The CDR3 sequence is CASSLGTVNEKLFF. The CDR3 DNA reads as TGTGCCAGCAGCCTCGGGACAGTTAATGAAAAACTGTTTTTT.